The rows below give T cell receptor beta chains drawn from one sample of a study of T cells in localized non-small cell lung cancer. Assay used: immunoSEQ multiplex PCR; TCRdb lists only in-frame clones, some missing. The table shows some 30,000 clones, with approximately 80% occurring only once. The material sequenced was peripheral blood, taken before any cancer treatment. The receptors were gathered from a male donor older than 55 with stage II squamous cell lung carcinoma. The CDR3 runs from the conserved cysteine through the conserved F or W. Fields, in order: CDR3 protein, CDR3 DNA, D gene, clone size, CDR3 length, V gene, J gene. The D gene is left open where the match is weak. Rows give clone size only sometimes, using once, few, many, or a class for an expanded clone.

CDR3aa: CASSLGGQVLNQPQHF
CDR3nt: TGTGCCAGCAGTTTAGGGGGACAGGTGCTCAATCAGCCCCAGCATTTT
d_gene: TRBD1
abundance: once
len: 16
v_gene: TRBV28
j_gene: TRBJ1-5

CDR3aa: CASSLTLESSYNSPLHF
CDR3nt: TGTGCCAGCAGCTTAACCCTAGAGAGCTCCTATAATTCACCCCTCCACTTT
d_gene: -
abundance: -
len: 17
v_gene: TRBV7-9
j_gene: TRBJ1-6

CDR3aa: CASSQAGTNTEAFF
CDR3nt: TGTGCCAGCAGCCAGGCAGGGACGAACACTGAAGCTTTCTTT
d_gene: -
abundance: few
len: 14
v_gene: TRBV7-6
j_gene: TRBJ1-1

CDR3aa: CATSRDQSYEQYF
CDR3nt: TGTGCCACCAGCAGAGATCAGTCCTACGAGCAGTACTTC
d_gene: -
abundance: -
len: 13
v_gene: TRBV15
j_gene: TRBJ2-7

CDR3aa: CASSAREGSGANVLTF
CDR3nt: TGTGCCAGCAGCGCTAGGGAGGGCTCTGGGGCCAACGTCCTGACTTTC
d_gene: TRBD2
abundance: -
len: 16
v_gene: TRBV9
j_gene: TRBJ2-6

CDR3aa: CASGLVDTEAFF
CDR3nt: TGTGCTAGTGGTTTGGTCGACACTGAAGCTTTCTTT
d_gene: -
abundance: -
len: 12
v_gene: TRBV12-5
j_gene: TRBJ1-1

CDR3aa: CASSLGGKSGANVLTF
CDR3nt: TGCGCCAGCAGCTTGGGGGGCAAGTCTGGGGCCAACGTCCTGACTTTC
d_gene: -
abundance: -
len: 16
v_gene: TRBV5-1
j_gene: TRBJ2-6

CDR3aa: CASSQDRTGQGNSPLHF
CDR3nt: TGTGCCAGCAGCCAAGATAGGACAGGACAGGGCAATTCACCCCTCCACTTT
d_gene: TRBD1
abundance: -
len: 17
v_gene: TRBV4-2
j_gene: TRBJ1-6

CDR3aa: CASSRTGGTGELFF
CDR3nt: TGTGCCAGCAGTCGTACAGGGGGCACCGGGGAGCTGTTTTTT
d_gene: TRBD1
abundance: -
len: 14
v_gene: TRBV7-7
j_gene: TRBJ2-2

CDR3aa: CASSSTGRGAFF
CDR3nt: TGTGCCAGCAGTTCCACAGGGCGAGGAGCTTTCTTT
d_gene: -
abundance: -
len: 12
v_gene: TRBV27
j_gene: TRBJ1-1

CDR3aa: CASTRERGGPGELFF
CDR3nt: TGTGCCAGCACCCGGGAGAGGGGGGGACCCGGGGAGCTGTTTTTT
d_gene: -
abundance: -
len: 15
v_gene: TRBV7-9
j_gene: TRBJ2-2

CDR3aa: CASSNENRGSAGELFF
CDR3nt: TGTGCCAGCAGTAACGAGAACAGGGGTAGCGCCGGGGAGCTGTTTTTT
d_gene: TRBD1
abundance: -
len: 16
v_gene: TRBV27
j_gene: TRBJ2-2

CDR3aa: CASSLVREGELFF
CDR3nt: TGTGCCAGCAGCTTAGTGCGGGAAGGGGAGCTGTTTTTT
d_gene: -
abundance: -
len: 13
v_gene: TRBV7-9
j_gene: TRBJ2-2

CDR3aa: CASSLGGQHSNQPQHF
CDR3nt: TGTGCCAGCAGCTTGGGGGGACAGCATAGCAATCAGCCCCAGCATTTT
d_gene: TRBD1
abundance: -
len: 16
v_gene: TRBV5-5
j_gene: TRBJ1-5

CDR3aa: CAWSSGLSEAFF
CDR3nt: TGTGCCTGGAGTTCGGGTCTTTCAGAAGCTTTCTTT
d_gene: -
abundance: -
len: 12
v_gene: TRBV30
j_gene: TRBJ1-1